The 2 T cell receptor beta chains below were found in one sample sequenced in a study of tumor-infiltrating lymphocytes in oesophageal squamous cell carcinoma. TCRdb ran MiXCR on the PCR reads and lists one entry per CDR3 protein. The table lists approximately 12,000 distinct CDR3 sequences, around 58% of them singletons. Sequencing was performed on esophageal tumor tissue. These receptors were taken from a male donor with esophageal squamous cell carcinoma.

The V and J genes are TRBV11-3 and TRBJ2-7; TRBD2 agrees at 11 bases. Gene TRBJ2-5 matches the end of the DNA better, so the J call may be wrong. CDR1 is SGHNT and CDR2 is YENEEA in the germline V gene. The CDR3 totals 17 residues. CDR3 residues: CASSPILAGDRGETQYF. The CDR3 nucleotides are TGTGCCAGCAGCCCCATACTAGCGGGAGATAGGGGAGAGACCCAGTACTTC.

This chain joins TRBV6-6 and TRBJ2-3; D gene unclear. CDR3 length equals 13 residues. Trimming left V 7 bases short and J 4 bases short, with 12 bases between. CDR1 MNHNY and CDR2 SVGAGI come from the germline V gene (reference sequence). The CDR3 spells CASTLAPADTQYF. DNA for the CDR3: TGTGCCAGCACTTTGGCGCCCGCAGATACGCAGTATTTT.